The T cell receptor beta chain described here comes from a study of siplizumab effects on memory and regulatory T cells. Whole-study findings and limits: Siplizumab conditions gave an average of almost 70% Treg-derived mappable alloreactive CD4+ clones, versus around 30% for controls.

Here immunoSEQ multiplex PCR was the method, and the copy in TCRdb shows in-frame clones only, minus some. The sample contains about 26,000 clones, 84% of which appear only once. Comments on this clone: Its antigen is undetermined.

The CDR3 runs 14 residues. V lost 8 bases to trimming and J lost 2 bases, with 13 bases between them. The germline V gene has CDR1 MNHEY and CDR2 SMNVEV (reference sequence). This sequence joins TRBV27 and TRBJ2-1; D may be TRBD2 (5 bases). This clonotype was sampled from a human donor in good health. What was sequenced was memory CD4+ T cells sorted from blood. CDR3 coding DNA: TGTGCCAGCCGGAGGTGGAGTCCCTACAATGAGCAGTTCTTC. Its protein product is CASRRWSPYNEQFF.